This T cell receptor (beta chain) was retrieved from a study of shared clonotypes between healthy human individuals. The junction had 13 bases not matched to a gene; V was cut back by 7 bases and J by 4 bases. This CDR3 comprises 16 residues. Germline CDR1 is SEHNR and CDR2 is FQNEAQ (reference sequence). Only in-frame clones appear in the TCRdb table, and some are missing; sequencing was by immunoSEQ multiplex PCR. The repertoire has over a million clones, around 98% of them found once; the top ten carry less than 0.55%. This clone was picked up one time. Sequencing was performed on naive CD4+ T cells sorted from blood. Subset: CD45RA+ positively selected. The receptor was isolated from a man aged 25-40 years in good health. The V gene is TRBV7-9, the J gene TRBJ2-3; 8 bases map to TRBD2. Written as DNA, the CDR3 is TGTGCCAGCAACTTCCCGGGAGGGAGGGCCGCAGATACGCAGTATTTT. Translating gives CASNFPGGRAADTQYF.